This entry lists 27 T cell receptor beta chains sequenced from one sample in a study of cytomegalovirus exposure and HLA in healthy donors. PCR primers comprised 60 Vbeta and 13 Jbeta primers. Method: immunoSEQ multiplex PCR; TCRdb's copy keeps in-frame clones and lacks some. The sample has approximately 160,000 clones; about 75% are singletons. Sample: PBMCs. These TCRs come from a male donor in good health and CMV-seronegative.

V is TRBV6-7 and J is TRBJ1-1, with D perhaps TRBD1 (5 bases). TRBV6-7 is flagged as an ORF with uncertain function. The CDR3 loop spans 12 amino acids. Trimming shortened V by 5 bases and J by 5 bases, and 9 bases separated the two germline ends. The CDR3 coding sequence is TGTGCCAGCAGTACGGGGGGAACTGAAGCTTTCTTT. Protein product: CASSTGGTEAFF.

The V and J genes are TRBV7-2 and TRBJ2-1; TRBD2 might be the D (6 bases). V lost 8 bases to trimming and J lost 6 bases, with 20 bases between them. CDR3 length: 15 residues. Germline V CDR1 and CDR2: SGHTA, FQGNSA. CDR3 amino acids: CASLGGAGVSNEQFF. The CDR3 bases are TGTGCCAGCCTGGGAGGAGCTGGGGTTTCCAATGAGCAGTTCTTC.

This clone was recorded a few times. The rearrangement links TRBV2 to TRBJ2-1; D may be TRBD1 (6 bases). V was shortened by 3 bases and J by 4 bases, with 19 bases between the two germline ends. Per the germline V gene, CDR1 is SNHLY and CDR2 is FYNNEI. The CDR3 contains 17 residues. The CDR3 spells CASSDPFRGEFYNEQFF. The DNA for the CDR3 is TGTGCCAGCAGTGATCCCTTCAGGGGCGAATTTTACAATGAGCAGTTCTTC.

This chain uses TRBV7-8 with TRBJ1-2, with a weak D call TRBD1 (5 bases). The CDR3 totals 15 residues. Germline V gene data show CDR1 as SGHVS and CDR2 as FQNEAQ. Trimming pared 5 bases from V and 5 bases from J, leaving 18 bases between. CDR3 in amino acids: CASSPGGDAPYGYTF. CDR3 coding DNA: TGTGCCAGCAGCCCTGGAGGGGATGCTCCATATGGCTACACCTTC.

The V gene is TRBV5-5, the J gene TRBJ1-1, with 8 bases aligning to TRBD1. The CDR3 spans 13 residues. Unmatched junction bases numbered 3, after V lost 2 bases and J lost 6 bases. Germline V lookup: CDR1 SGHKS, CDR2 YYEKEE (reference sequence). The CDR3 here is CASSFDRGAEAFF. The CDR3, as DNA: TGTGCCAGCAGCTTTGACAGGGGAGCTGAAGCTTTCTTT.

This clone was picked up a small number of times. The DNA of the CDR3 is TGCGCCAGCAGCCAAAAAGGGGTGGGAGGCTACACCTTC. As protein: CASSQKGVGGYTF. This rearrangement joins TRBV4-3 to TRBJ1-2; the D gene is possibly TRBD1 (5 bases). V lost 2 bases to trimming and J lost 8 bases, with 12 bases between them. Germline CDR1 is LGHNA and CDR2 is YSLEER. This CDR3 has 13 residues.

V and J are TRBV30 and TRBJ1-6; 7 bases fit TRBD1. Germline V gene lookup returns CDR1 GTSNPN and CDR2 SVGIG (reference sequence). The CDR3 sequence is 14 residues long. J lost 8 bases, V lost 1 base, and 5 bases had no gene match. Written as DNA, the CDR3 is TGTGCCTGGAGTGAATGGGGACAGTATTCACCCCTCCACTTT. Translated, it gives CAWSEWGQYSPLHF.

This clone has a single count. The chain couples TRBV6-5 to TRBJ1-5, with 10 bases lining up with TRBD1. The junction had 8 bases not matched to a gene; V was cut back by 5 bases and J by 7 bases. The CDR3 totals 15 residues. In germline, CDR1 is MNHEY, CDR2 SVGAGI. The CDR3 DNA follows: TGTGCCAGCAGTCCGGGACAGGGGTCACCGCAGCCCCAGCATTTT. Translation gives CASSPGQGSPQPQHF.

The CDR3 reads CASSLGAAPPDTQYF. CDR3 bases: TGTGCCAGCAGCTTAGGAGCGGCGCCCCCAGATACGCAGTATTTT. V is TRBV7-6 and J is TRBJ2-3, with D possibly matching TRBD2 (5 bases). V shed 1 base and J shed 4 bases, with 12 bases lying between them. The germline gives CDR1 SGHVS, CDR2 FNYEAQ. This CDR3 has 15 residues. The full variable domain, rest sourced from reference TRBV7-6 and TRBJ2-3, is GAGVSQSPRYKVTKRGQDVALRCDPISGHVSLYWYRQALGQGPEFLTYFNYEAQQDKSGLPNDRFSAERPEGSISTLTIQRTEQRDSAMYRCASSLGAAPPDTQYFGPGTRLTVL.

The chain carries TRBV5-1 and TRBJ2-1; 7 bases map to TRBD1. Germline CDR1 SGHRS, CDR2 YFSETQ. Germline trimming cut 4 bases from V and 5 bases from J; bases unmatched to any gene: 6. The CDR3 is 14 amino acids. The CDR3 sequence is CASSDAGGDNEQFF. The CDR3 bases are TGCGCCAGCAGCGACGCAGGGGGAGACAATGAGCAGTTCTTC.

This chain joins TRBV9 and TRBJ1-2, with TRBD1 matching 9 bases. This CDR3 region has 15 residues. Germline V lookup: CDR1 SGDLS, CDR2 YYNGEE. The ends lost 1 base at V and 5 bases at J; junction bases unmatched: 6. CDR3 residues: CASSVSGTGNYGYTF. In DNA form, the CDR3 reads TGTGCCAGCAGCGTATCCGGGACAGGGAATTATGGCTACACCTTC.

V and J are TRBV4-1 and TRBJ2-5; D possibly corresponds to TRBD2 (7 bases). The CDR3 length is 17 residues. Germline CDR1 MGHRA, CDR2 YSYEKL. V was pared by 4 bases and J by 2 bases, with 20 bases between. The chain's CDR3 is CASSPLGGAVVQETQYF. CDR3 in DNA: TGCGCCAGCAGCCCTTTAGGGGGGGCAGTAGTACAAGAGACCCAGTACTTC.

The chain has TRBV18 and TRBJ2-2; maybe TRBD1 (6 bases). There are 15 residues in the CDR3. The germline CDR1 and CDR2 sequences are KGHSH and LQKENI. Trimming removed 6 bases from V and 1 base from J, with 12 bases in between. CDR3 nucleotides: TGTGCCAGCTCGGCCGGGACAAAGAACACCGGGGAGCTGTTTTTT. Protein sequence: CASSAGTKNTGELFF.

This chain uses TRBV6-1 with TRBJ1-2; possible D gene TRBD1, 6 bases. V gave up 4 bases and J gave up 0 bases, with 12 bases separating them. The CDR3 runs 15 residues. Germline CDR1 reads MNHNS; CDR2 reads SASEGT. This CDR3 reads CASSARQETNYGYTF. CDR3 DNA: TGTGCCAGCAGTGCCAGACAGGAAACTAACTATGGCTACACCTTC.

The chain couples TRBV2 to TRBJ2-5; 9 bases fit TRBD2. The J call could be wrong; TRBJ2-7 is a better fit for the DNA end. This CDR3 has 14 residues. The germline V gene has CDR1 SNHLY and CDR2 FYNNEI. In DNA form, the CDR3 reads TGTGCCAGCTCGCGGGAGGGGAGCTCCTACGAGCAGTACTTC. Translating it yields CASSREGSSYEQYF.

The chain recombines TRBV5-1 with TRBJ2-5, with a weak D call TRBD2 (5 bases). V lost 1 base and J 5 bases, leaving 12 bases between the germline ends. The CDR3 covers 14 residues. Germline lookup yields CDR1 SGHRS and CDR2 YFSETQ. The CDR3 region is CASSLTPGGETQYF. The CDR3 nucleotides read TGCGCCAGCAGCTTGACCCCAGGCGGGGAGACCCAGTACTTC.

The chain combines TRBV9 with TRBJ2-7; 10 bases match TRBD1. V was pared by 4 bases and J by 4 bases, with 8 bases of the junction left unmatched. CDR1 and CDR2 from the germline V gene are SGDLS and YYNGEE. The CDR3 consists of 15 residues. This CDR3 reads CASSLRDRGNYEQYF. CDR3 DNA sequence: TGTGCCAGCAGCTTACGGGACAGGGGAAATTACGAGCAGTACTTC. Complete variable domain (other parts from reference TRBV9 and TRBJ2-7): DSGVTQTPKHLITATGQRVTLRCSPRSGDLSVYWYQQSLDQGLQFLIQYYNGEERAKGNILERFSAQQFPDLHSELNLSSLELGDSALYFCASSLRDRGNYEQYFGPGTRLTVT.

The genes are TRBV2 and TRBJ2-7, with 7 nucleotides matching TRBD2. This CDR3 comprises 14 residues. The V gene end was trimmed by 2 bases and the J gene end by 5 bases; junction bases not matched to a gene: 6. Germline V gene data show CDR1 as SNHLY and CDR2 as FYNNEI. CDR3 sequence reads: CASSERILANEQYF. CDR3 nucleotide sequence: TGTGCCAGCAGTGAACGGATACTAGCGAACGAGCAGTACTTC.

The rearrangement joins TRBV2 to TRBJ1-1, with no clear D. Per the germline V gene, CDR1 is SNHLY and CDR2 is FYNNEI. The germline V and J ends were trimmed by 3 bases and 8 bases, with 10 bases remaining between them. The CDR3 totals 12 residues. The CDR3 spells CASSDRQAEAFF. CDR3 in DNA: TGTGCCAGCAGTGATCGCCAGGCAGAAGCTTTCTTT.

DNA for the CDR3: TGTGCCTGGAACAGGGAAAATGAGCAGTTCTTC. This codes for CAWNRENEQFF. This rearrangement joins TRBV30 to TRBJ2-1; tentative D call: TRBD1 (6 bases). The V and J ends lost 4 bases and 7 bases respectively, with 8 bases between them. This CDR3 spans 11 amino acids. Per germline, CDR1 GTSNPN and CDR2 SVGIG (reference sequence).

The gene calls are TRBV5-1 and TRBJ1-6, with TRBD1 matching 8 bases. Germline trimming cut 0 bases from V and 8 bases from J; bases unmatched to any gene: 7. CDR1 and CDR2 from the germline V gene are SGHRS and YFSETQ. The CDR3 contains 16 residues. CDR3 DNA: TGCGCCAGCAGCTTGGTTCCAGGGGGCTTCGATTCACCCCTCCACTTT. It is translated as CASSLVPGGFDSPLHF.

V is TRBV12-5 and J is TRBJ1-2; TRBD1 matches at 9 bases. The V gene's germline CDR1 is LGHNT and CDR2 FRNRAP. V was pared by 2 bases and J by 6 bases, with 13 bases of the junction left unmatched. There are 17 residues in the CDR3. The CDR3 loop reads CASGLTPGQGLKDGYTF. The CDR3 DNA follows: TGTGCTAGTGGTTTGACTCCGGGACAGGGTCTGAAGGATGGCTACACCTTC. Based on the CDR3 plus reference TRBV12-5 and TRBJ1-2, the full variable domain is DARVTQTPRHKVTEMGQEVTMRCQPILGHNTVFWYRQTMMQGLELLAYFRNRAPLDDSGMPKDRFSAEMPDATLATLKIQPSEPRDSAVYFCASGLTPGQGLKDGYTFGSGTRLTVV.

This clone was picked up one time. This rearrangement joins TRBV7-3 to TRBJ1-1; D ambiguous. CDR1 is SGHTA, CDR2 FQGTGA, per germline. Trimming cost V 8 bases and J 4 bases, with 14 bases left between them. This CDR3 has 13 amino acids. CDR3 region: CASARRAGTEAFF. The CDR3 region has the DNA TGTGCCAGCGCCCGACGGGCGGGCACTGAAGCTTTCTTT. The complete variable domain, with remaining parts taken from reference TRBV7-3 and TRBJ1-1, reads GAGVSQTPSNKVTEKGKYVELRCDPISGHTALYWYRQSLGQGPEFLIYFQGTGAADDSGLPNDRFFAVRPEGSVSTLKIQRTERGDSAVYLCASARRAGTEAFFGQGTRLTVV.

The chain joins TRBV4-3 to TRBJ1-1, with TRBD1 matching over 11 bases. The ends lost 3 bases at V and 5 bases at J; junction bases unmatched: 8. Germline CDR1 LGHNA, CDR2 YSLEER. The CDR3 sequence is 16 residues long. CDR3 region: CASSHLPRDRGTEAFF. CDR3 DNA sequence: TGCGCCAGCAGCCACCTTCCCCGGGACAGGGGGACTGAAGCTTTCTTT.

In nucleotides, the CDR3 is TGTGCCAGCAGCCACGGGACTAGAGATAGCACAGATACGCAGTATTTT. Translation: CASSHGTRDSTDTQYF. The rearrangement links TRBV28 to TRBJ2-3; 8 nucleotides agree with TRBD2. V was pared by 6 bases and J by 0 bases, with 8 bases of the junction left unmatched. The CDR3 is 16 residues long. From germline, CDR1 is MDHEN and CDR2 SYDVKM.

V and J are TRBV7-9 and TRBJ2-5; 9 nucleotides line up with TRBD1. The end of the DNA aligns better with TRBJ2-7, so the J call may be wrong. Germline CDR1 is SEHNR and CDR2 is FQNEAQ (reference sequence). The CDR3 totals 14 residues. The CDR3 loop is CASSSDRGGYEQYF. DNA of the CDR3: TGTGCCAGCAGCTCAGACAGGGGGGGATACGAGCAGTACTTC.

The V and J genes are TRBV10-3 and TRBJ2-3; TRBD2 is a possible D gene (5 bases). V lost 10 bases, J lost 2 bases, and 13 bases lay in between. CDR3 length equals 13 residues. Germline V CDR1 and CDR2: ENHRY, SYGVKD. Here the CDR3 DNA reads TGTGCCACCCAGCGGTTGAACACAGATACGCAGTATTTT. Translated, it gives CATQRLNTDTQYF.